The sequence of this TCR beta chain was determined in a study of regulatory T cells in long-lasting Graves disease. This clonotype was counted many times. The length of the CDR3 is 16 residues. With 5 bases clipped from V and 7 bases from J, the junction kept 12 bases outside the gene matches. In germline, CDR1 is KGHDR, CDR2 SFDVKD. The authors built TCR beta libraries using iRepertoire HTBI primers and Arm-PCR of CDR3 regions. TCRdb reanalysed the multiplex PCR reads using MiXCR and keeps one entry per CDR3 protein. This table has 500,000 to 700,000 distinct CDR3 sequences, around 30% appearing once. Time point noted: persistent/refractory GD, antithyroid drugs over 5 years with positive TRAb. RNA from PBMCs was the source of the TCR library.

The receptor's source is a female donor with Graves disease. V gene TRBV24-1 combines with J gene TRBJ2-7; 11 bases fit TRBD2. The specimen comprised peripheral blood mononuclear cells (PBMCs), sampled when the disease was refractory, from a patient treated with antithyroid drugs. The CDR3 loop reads CATSVPTSGRSGEQYF. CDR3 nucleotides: TGTGCCACCAGTGTCCCAACTAGCGGGAGATCGGGGGAGCAGTACTTC.